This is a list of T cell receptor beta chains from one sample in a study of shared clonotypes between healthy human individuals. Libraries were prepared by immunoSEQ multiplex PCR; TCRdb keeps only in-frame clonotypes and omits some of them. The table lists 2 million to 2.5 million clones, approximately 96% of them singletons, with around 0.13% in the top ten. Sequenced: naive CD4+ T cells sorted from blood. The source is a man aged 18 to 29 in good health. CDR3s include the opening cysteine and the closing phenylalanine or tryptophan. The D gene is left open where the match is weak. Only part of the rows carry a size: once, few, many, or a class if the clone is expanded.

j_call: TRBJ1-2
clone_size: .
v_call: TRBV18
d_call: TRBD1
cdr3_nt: TGTGCCAGCTCACCCGGACAGGGGTCTTATGGCTACACCTTC
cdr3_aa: CASSPGQGSYGYTF

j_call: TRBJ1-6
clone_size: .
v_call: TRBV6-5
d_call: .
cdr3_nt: TGTGCCAGCAGTTACACCTGGGTTTCACCCCTCCACTTT
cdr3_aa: CASSYTWVSPLHF

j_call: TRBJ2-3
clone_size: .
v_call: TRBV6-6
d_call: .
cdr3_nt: TGTGCCACCATACGGACACCTAGCACAGATACGCAGTATTTT
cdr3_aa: CATIRTPSTDTQYF

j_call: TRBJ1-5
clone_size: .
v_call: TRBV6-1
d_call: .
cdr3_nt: TGTGCCAGCAGTGCCATGGAGCTCTTGGTGAATCAGCCCCAGCATTTT
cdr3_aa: CASSAMELLVNQPQHF

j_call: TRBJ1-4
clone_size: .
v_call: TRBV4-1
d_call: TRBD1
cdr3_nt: TGCGCCAGCAGCCAAGGGCCGGGACAGGGGAATGAAAAACTGTTTTTT
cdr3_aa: CASSQGPGQGNEKLFF

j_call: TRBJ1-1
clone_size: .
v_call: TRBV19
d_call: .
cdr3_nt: TGTGCCACCACAAGGAACACTGAAGCTTTCTTT
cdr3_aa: CATTRNTEAFF

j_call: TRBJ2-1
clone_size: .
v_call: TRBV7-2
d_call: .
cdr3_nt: TGTGCCAGTAGCTTAGTCGGGGTCGCGGACAATGAGCAGTTCTTC
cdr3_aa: CASSLVGVADNEQFF

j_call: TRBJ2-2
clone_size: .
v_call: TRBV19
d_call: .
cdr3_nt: TGTGCCAGTAGTATAGAGCTAAGCACTAGGGAGCTGTTTTTT
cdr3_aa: CASSIELSTRELFF

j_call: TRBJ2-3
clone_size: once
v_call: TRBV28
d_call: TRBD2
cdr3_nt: TGTGCCAGCAGTTCACCAGCTCTAGCGGGGGGTGGTACGCAGTATTTT
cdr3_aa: CASSSPALAGGGTQYF

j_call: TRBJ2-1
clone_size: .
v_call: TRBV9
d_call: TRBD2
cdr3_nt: TGTGCCAGCAGCGTTGAACTAGCGGGAGGGAACAATGAGCAGTTCTTC
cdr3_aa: CASSVELAGGNNEQFF

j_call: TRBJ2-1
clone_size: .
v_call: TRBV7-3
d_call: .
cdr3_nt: TGTGCCAGCAGCTTAACCCGTGGCAATGAGCAGTTCTTC
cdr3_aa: CASSLTRGNEQFF

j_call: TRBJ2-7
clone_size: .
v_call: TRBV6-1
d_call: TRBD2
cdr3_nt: TGTGCCAGCAGTTCGACTAGCGTCAGAACGAACTTC
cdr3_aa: CASSSTSVRTNF

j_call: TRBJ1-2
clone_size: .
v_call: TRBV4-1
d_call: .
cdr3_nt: TGCGCCAGCAGCCCATTACAGGGCGACTATGGCTACACCTTC
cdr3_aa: CASSPLQGDYGYTF

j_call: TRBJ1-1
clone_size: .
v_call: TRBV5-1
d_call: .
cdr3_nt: TGCGCCAGCAAAGGGAGCGGGCATATGAACACTGAAGCTTTCTTT
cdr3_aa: CASKGSGHMNTEAFF

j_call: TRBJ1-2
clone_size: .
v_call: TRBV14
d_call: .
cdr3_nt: TGTGCCAGCAGCCAAAAATTCGGGCGGCCAACCGACTATGGCTACACCTTC
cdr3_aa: CASSQKFGRPTDYGYTF

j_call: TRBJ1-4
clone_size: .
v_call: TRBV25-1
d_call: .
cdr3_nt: TGTGCCACCCGTTGGGGGTTTGGTGAAAAACTGTTTTTT
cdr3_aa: CATRWGFGEKLFF

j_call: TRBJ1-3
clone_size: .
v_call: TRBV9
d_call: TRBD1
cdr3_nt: TGTGCCAGCAGCGCGGGACAGGGGACGGGTGGAAACACCATATATTTT
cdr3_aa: CASSAGQGTGGNTIYF

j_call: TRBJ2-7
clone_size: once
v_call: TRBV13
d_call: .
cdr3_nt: TGTGCCAGCAGCCATCCGGGACGGACCCCCCCCGAGCAGTACTTC
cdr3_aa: CASSHPGRTPPEQYF

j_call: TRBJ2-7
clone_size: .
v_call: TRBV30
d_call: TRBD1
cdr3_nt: TGTGCCTGGAGCCCCGGGACAGGGCTCAACGAGCAGTACTTC
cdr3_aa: CAWSPGTGLNEQYF

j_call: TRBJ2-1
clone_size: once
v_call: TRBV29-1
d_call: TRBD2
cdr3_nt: TGCAGCGTGACTAGCGGAGACAATGAGCAGTTCTTC
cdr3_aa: CSVTSGDNEQFF

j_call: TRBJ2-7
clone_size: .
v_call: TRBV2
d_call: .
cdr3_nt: TGTGCCAGCAGGTGGAGCAGGCAATCCTACGAGCAGTACTTC
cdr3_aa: CASRWSRQSYEQYF

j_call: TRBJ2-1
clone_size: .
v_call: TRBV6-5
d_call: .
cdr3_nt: TGTGCCAGCAGTTACTCGAGGAGCAGGGAATATGAGCAGTTCTTC
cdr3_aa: CASSYSRSREYEQFF

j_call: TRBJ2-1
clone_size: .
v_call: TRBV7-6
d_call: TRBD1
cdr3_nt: TGTGCCAGCAGCCGTGACAGGGTATCCCACAATGAGCAGTTCTTC
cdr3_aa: CASSRDRVSHNEQFF

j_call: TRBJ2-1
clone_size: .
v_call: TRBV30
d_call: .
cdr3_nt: TGTGCCGGTAAGGATCAATACAATGAGCAGTTCTTC
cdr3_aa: CAGKDQYNEQFF

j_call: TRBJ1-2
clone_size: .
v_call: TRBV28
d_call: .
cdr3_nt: TGTGCCAGCACCAGGGAGACAGAGGTCTATGGCTACACCTTC
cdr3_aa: CASTRETEVYGYTF

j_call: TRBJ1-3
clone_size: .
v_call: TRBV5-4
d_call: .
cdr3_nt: TGTGCCAGCAGCTTGGGTGATGATGTAGGGAAATCTTTT
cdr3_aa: CASSLGDDVGKSF